The 17 T cell receptor beta chains listed next were all sequenced from one sample in a study of immune cell composition in non-small cell lung cancer. Clones were read by immunoSEQ multiplex PCR, and TCRdb kept only the in-frame ones, dropping some. The sample includes fewer than 3,500 clones, around 74% seen only once; the top ten take 19%. Sample: lung tumor tissue. The receptor source for this set is a human donor with non-small cell lung cancer.

The CDR3 nucleotides read TGTGCCAGCAGCACGCCAGGGGGCTGGCACTATGGCTACACCTTC. Translating it yields CASSTPGGWHYGYTF. This sequence joins TRBV7-9 and TRBJ1-2; 8 positions agree with TRBD1. CDR1 and CDR2 (germline): SEHNR, FQNEAQ (reference sequence). The J segment lost 3 bases and the V segment lost 5 bases, leaving 8 bases of the junction unmatched. CDR3 length: 15 residues. Filled out from reference TRBV7-9 and TRBJ1-2, the complete variable domain reads DTGVSQNPRHKITKRGQNVTFRCDPISEHNRLYWYRQTLGQGPEFLTYFQNEAQLEKSRLLSDRFSAERPKGSFSTLEIQRTEQGDSAMYLCASSTPGGWHYGYTFGSGTRLTVV.

The chain employs TRBV7-2 and TRBJ2-7; 10 nucleotides match TRBD1. Germline V gene sequence: CDR1 SGHTA, CDR2 FQGNSA. CDR3 length: 14 residues. After removal of 5 bases from V and 6 bases from J, the junction contained 7 bases not matched to a gene. The CDR3 here is CASSTRQGASEQYF. CDR3 bases: TGTGCCAGCAGCACGCGACAGGGGGCCAGCGAGCAGTACTTC.

The sample holds one count of this clone. V usage is TRBV19 and J usage is TRBJ1-5, with 7 bases fitting TRBD1. The germline V gene has CDR1 LNHDA and CDR2 SQIVND (reference sequence). Losses at the gene ends were 6 bases for V and 0 bases for J; bases not matched to a gene: 5. This CDR3 has 15 amino acids. The chain's CDR3 is CASSDRDSSNQPQHF. DNA for the CDR3: TGTGCCAGTAGCGACAGGGATTCTAGCAATCAGCCCCAGCATTTT.

This chain uses TRBV30 with TRBJ2-2; 8 nucleotides agree with TRBD2. The germline V gene has CDR1 GTSNPN and CDR2 SVGIG (reference sequence). The CDR3 length is 17 residues. V trimming: 3 bases; J trimming: 5 bases; junction bases outside the gene matches: 14. For the CDR3, the DNA is TGTGCCTGGAGCAGACCTCCGAGCGGGAGCTGGACCGGGGAGCTGTTTTTT. It is translated as CAWSRPPSGSWTGELFF.

The chain uses TRBV9 and TRBJ1-5; no clear D gene. The CDR3 has 13 amino acids. V was pared by 4 bases and J by 4 bases, with 9 bases between. Germline values: CDR1 SGDLS, CDR2 YYNGEE. The CDR3 sequence is CASSPGGNQPQHF. The CDR3 DNA reads as TGTGCCAGCAGCCCCGGAGGAAATCAGCCCCAGCATTTT. Looking up the rest from reference TRBV9 and TRBJ1-5 gives the full variable domain: DSGVTQTPKHLITATGQRVTLRCSPRSGDLSVYWYQQSLDQGLQFLIQYYNGEERAKGNILERFSAQQFPDLHSELNLSSLELGDSALYFCASSPGGNQPQHFGDGTRLSIL.

The chain combines TRBV4-1 with TRBJ2-6; TRBD2 might be the D (6 bases). The CDR3 runs 13 residues. Germline V gene data show CDR1 as MGHRA and CDR2 as YSYEKL. V lost 8 bases to trimming and J lost 4 bases, with 9 bases between them. CDR3 region: CASGGVGANVLTF. The CDR3 bases are TGCGCCAGCGGAGGGGTGGGGGCCAACGTCCTGACTTTC.

The chain carries TRBV7-2 and TRBJ1-2, with TRBD1 identical over 7 bases. Germline lookup yields CDR1 SGHTA and CDR2 FQGNSA. J gave up 11 bases and V 2 bases, and 8 bases lay outside the gene matches. This CDR3 is 13 amino acids long. The CDR3: CASSLSDRRWYTF. CDR3 sequence (DNA): TGTGCCAGCAGCTTATCGGACAGGCGGTGGTACACCTTC.

The gene calls are TRBV18 and TRBJ1-5; TRBD1 matches at 10 bases. The germline V gene encodes CDR1 KGHSH and CDR2 LQKENI. The trim removed 4 bases at V and 1 base at J, leaving 16 bases unmatched. This CDR3 spans 20 amino acids. The CDR3 reads CASSLSVGTGVVWSNQPQHF. For the CDR3, the DNA is TGTGCCAGCTCACTGTCCGTTGGGACAGGGGTTGTGTGGAGCAATCAGCCCCAGCATTTT.

This clone was detected only a few times. This chain joins TRBV6-5 and TRBJ1-3; D gene unclear. From germline, CDR1 is MNHEY and CDR2 SVGAGI. The CDR3 runs to 15 residues. Trimming cost V 1 base and J 3 bases, with 10 bases left between them. CDR3 nucleotide sequence: TGTGCCAGCAGTTACTTCCGGGGTGGTGGAAACACCATATATTTT. Encoded protein: CASSYFRGGGNTIYF.

The chain employs TRBV29-1 and TRBJ2-2, with D possibly TRBD2 on 7 matching bases. This CDR3 is 13 amino acids long. Germline lookup yields CDR1 SQVTM and CDR2 ANQGSEA. V was shortened by 6 bases and J by 7 bases, with 15 bases between the two germline ends. The CDR3 loop reads CSVTGGRVGELFF. CDR3 nucleotides: TGCAGCGTCACGGGGGGCCGAGTCGGGGAGCTGTTTTTT.

The chain links TRBV6-5 to TRBJ1-5; possible D gene TRBD1, 5 bases. Trimming shortened V by 7 bases and J by 7 bases, and 17 bases separated the two germline ends. Germline V gene lookup returns CDR1 MNHEY and CDR2 SVGAGI. The CDR3 runs 14 residues. CDR3 loop: CASINQGFWQPQHF. The CDR3, as DNA: TGTGCCAGCATTAACCAGGGTTTTTGGCAGCCCCAGCATTTT.

This chain links TRBV2 with TRBJ1-2, with D hard to call. This CDR3 spans 14 amino acids. Germline CDR1 SNHLY, CDR2 FYNNEI. The V and J ends lost 4 bases and 1 base respectively, with 10 bases between them. CDR3 bases: TGTGCCAGCAGTGGACGGGAAATTAACTATGGCTACACCTTC. It specifies CASSGREINYGYTF.

The genes are TRBV30 and TRBJ1-5; TRBD1 aligns across 10 bases. The CDR3 runs to 16 residues. Germline CDR1 GTSNPN, CDR2 SVGIG (reference sequence). V shed 2 bases and J 3 bases; nucleotides not matched to a gene: 7. The CDR3 bases are TGTGCCTGGAGTCCGGGACAGGGGTTTTCCAATCAGCCCCAGCATTTT. Its translation is CAWSPGQGFSNQPQHF.

This clone was counted once. The chain recombines TRBV29-1 with TRBJ1-1, with 8 bases aligning to TRBD1. Germline V gives CDR1 SQVTM, CDR2 ANQGSEA. V lost 1 base, J lost 8 bases, and 15 bases stayed unmatched. This CDR3 comprises 16 residues. The CDR3, as DNA: TGCAGCGTTGAAGGTATGCTCGGACAGGGCGTCGGAGAAGCTTTCTTT. It is translated as CSVEGMLGQGVGEAFF.

This clone was detected a few times. The V gene is TRBV28, the J gene TRBJ1-4; TRBD1 is a possible D gene (5 bases). This CDR3 spans 14 amino acids. Germline values: CDR1 MDHEN, CDR2 SYDVKM. The V and J ends lost 6 bases and 8 bases respectively, with 16 bases between them. CDR3 nucleotide sequence: TGTGCCAGCAGCCAGGGTGTGAGTCAGGAAAAACTGTTTTTT. Residues: CASSQGVSQEKLFF.

This chain uses TRBV7-8 with TRBJ2-7, with 11 bases aligning to TRBD1. Germline CDR1 SGHVS, CDR2 FQNEAQ. This CDR3 has 15 amino acids. Trimming took 6 bases from V and 6 from J; bases not matched to a gene: 10. The CDR3 sequence is CASSLNRDRGAEQYF. As DNA, the CDR3 is TGTGCCAGCAGTTTAAACCGGGACAGGGGGGCCGAGCAGTACTTC. Variable domain in full (rest from reference TRBV7-8 and TRBJ2-7): GAGVSQSPRYKVAKRGQDVALRCDPISGHVSLFWYQQALGQGPEFLTYFQNEAQLDKSGLPSDRFFAERPEGSVSTLKIQRTQQEDSAVYLCASSLNRDRGAEQYFGPGTRLTVT.

The rearrangement links TRBV28 to TRBJ1-2; D possibly corresponds to TRBD1 (5 bases). With 5 bases removed from V and 4 bases from J, the gap between germline ends came to 14 bases. CDR3 length equals 14 residues. The germline gives CDR1 MDHEN, CDR2 SYDVKM. In DNA form, the CDR3 reads TGTGCCAGCAGTACGCAGACAGCCTTCTATGGCTACACCTTC. Its translation is CASSTQTAFYGYTF.